This T cell receptor beta chain appears in the sequencing data of a study of cytomegalovirus exposure and HLA in healthy donors. This PCR relied on a set of 60 Vbeta primers and 13 Jbeta primers. Assay: immunoSEQ multiplex PCR; the TCRdb copy retains only in-frame clones and omits some. The sample lists about 82,000 clones, 80% to 90% occurring once. The CDR3 covers 15 residues. The germline V gene has CDR1 SGHTA and CDR2 FQGNSA. Between the trimmed V and J ends, which lost 4 bases and 3 bases, there was a span of 15 bases. The chain couples TRBV7-2 to TRBJ2-5; D remains unclear. This receptor was taken from a man between 18 and 29 years old in good health and CMV-seronegative. Sequences were obtained from PBMCs. The CDR3 is CASSSQLVGKETQYF. For the CDR3, the DNA is TGTGCCAGCAGCTCCCAGCTAGTTGGTAAAGAGACCCAGTACTTC.